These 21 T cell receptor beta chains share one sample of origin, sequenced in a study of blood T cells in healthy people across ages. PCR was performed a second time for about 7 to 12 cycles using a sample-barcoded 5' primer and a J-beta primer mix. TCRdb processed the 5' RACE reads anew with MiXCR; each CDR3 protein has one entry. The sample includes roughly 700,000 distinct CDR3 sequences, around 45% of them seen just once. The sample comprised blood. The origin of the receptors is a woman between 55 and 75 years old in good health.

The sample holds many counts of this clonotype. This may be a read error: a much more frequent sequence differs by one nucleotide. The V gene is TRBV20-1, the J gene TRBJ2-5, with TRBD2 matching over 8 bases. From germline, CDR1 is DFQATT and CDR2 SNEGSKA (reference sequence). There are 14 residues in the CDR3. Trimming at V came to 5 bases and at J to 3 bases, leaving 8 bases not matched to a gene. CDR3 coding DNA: TGCAGTGCTTATACTCGAGCGGGAGAAGAGACCCAGTACTTC. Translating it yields CSAYTRAGEETQYF.

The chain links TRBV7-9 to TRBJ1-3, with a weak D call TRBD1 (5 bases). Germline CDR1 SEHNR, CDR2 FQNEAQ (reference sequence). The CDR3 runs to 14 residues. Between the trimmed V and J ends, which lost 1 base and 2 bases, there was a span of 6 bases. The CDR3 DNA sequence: TGTGCCAGCAGCTTAGTGGGGCCTGGAAACACCATATATTTT. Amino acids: CASSLVGPGNTIYF.

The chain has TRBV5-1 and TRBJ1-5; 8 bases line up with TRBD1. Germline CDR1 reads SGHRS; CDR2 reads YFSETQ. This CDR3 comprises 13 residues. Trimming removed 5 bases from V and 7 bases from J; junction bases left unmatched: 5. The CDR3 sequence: CASRTGDNQPQHF. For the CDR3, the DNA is TGCGCCAGCAGGACAGGGGACAACCAGCCCCAGCATTTT.

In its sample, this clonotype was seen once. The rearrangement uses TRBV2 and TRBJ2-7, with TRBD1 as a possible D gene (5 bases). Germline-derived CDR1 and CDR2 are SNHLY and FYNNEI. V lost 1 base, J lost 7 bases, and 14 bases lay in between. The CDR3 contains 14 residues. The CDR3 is CASSEGQGPDEQYF. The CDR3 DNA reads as TGTGCCAGCAGTGAAGGTCAGGGCCCCGATGAGCAGTACTTC.

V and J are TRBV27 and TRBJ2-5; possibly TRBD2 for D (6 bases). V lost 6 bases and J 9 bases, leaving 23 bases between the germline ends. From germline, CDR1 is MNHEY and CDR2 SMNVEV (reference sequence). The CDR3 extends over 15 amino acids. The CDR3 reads CASRRDSQFRAAQYF. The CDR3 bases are TGTGCCAGCAGAAGGGACTCTCAGTTCAGGGCGGCCCAGTACTTC.

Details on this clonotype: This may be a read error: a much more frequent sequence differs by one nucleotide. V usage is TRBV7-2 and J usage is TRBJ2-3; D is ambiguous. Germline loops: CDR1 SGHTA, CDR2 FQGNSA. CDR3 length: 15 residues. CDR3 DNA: TGTGCCAGCAGCAACGCAATATGGAACACAGAGACGCAGTATTTT. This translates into CASSNAIWNTETQYF. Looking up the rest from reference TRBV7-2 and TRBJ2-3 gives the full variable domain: GAGVSQSPSNKVTEKGKDVELRCDPISGHTALYWYRQSLGQGLEFLIYFQGNSAPDKSGLPSDRFSAERTGGSVSTLTIQRTQQEDSAVYLCASSNAIWNTETQYFGPGTRLTVL.

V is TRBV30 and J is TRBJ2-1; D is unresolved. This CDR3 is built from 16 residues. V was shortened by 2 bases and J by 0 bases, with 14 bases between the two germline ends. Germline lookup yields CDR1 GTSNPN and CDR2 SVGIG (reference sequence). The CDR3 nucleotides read TGTGCCTGGAGTCAGCGTCCCGGTAGCTCCTACAATGAGCAGTTCTTC. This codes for CAWSQRPGSSYNEQFF.

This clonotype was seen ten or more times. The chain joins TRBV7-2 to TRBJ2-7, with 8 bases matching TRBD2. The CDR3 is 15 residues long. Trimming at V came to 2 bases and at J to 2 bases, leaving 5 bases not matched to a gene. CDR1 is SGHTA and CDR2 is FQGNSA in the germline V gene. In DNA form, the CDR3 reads TGTGCCAGCAGCTTAAGAGCGGGAGAAACCTACGAGCAGTACTTC. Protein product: CASSLRAGETYEQYF.

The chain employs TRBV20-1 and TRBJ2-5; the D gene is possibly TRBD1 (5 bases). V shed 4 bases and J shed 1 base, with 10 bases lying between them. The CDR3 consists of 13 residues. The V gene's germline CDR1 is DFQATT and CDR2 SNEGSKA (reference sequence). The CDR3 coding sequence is TGCAGTGCTACCCGACAGCTCCAAGAGACCCAGTACTTC. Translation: CSATRQLQETQYF.

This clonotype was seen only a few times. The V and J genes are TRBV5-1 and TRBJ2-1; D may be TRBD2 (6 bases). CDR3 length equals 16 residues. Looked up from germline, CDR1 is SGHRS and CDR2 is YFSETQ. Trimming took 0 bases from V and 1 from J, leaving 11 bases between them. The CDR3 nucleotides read TGCGCCAGCAGCTTGGCCCAGGGAGGATCCTACAATGAGCAGTTCTTC. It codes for CASSLAQGGSYNEQFF. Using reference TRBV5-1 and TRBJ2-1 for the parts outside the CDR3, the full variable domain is KAGVTQTPRYLIKTRGQQVTLSCSPISGHRSVSWYQQTPGQGLQFLFEYFSETQRNKGNFPGRFSGRQFSNSRSEMNVSTLELGDSALYLCASSLAQGGSYNEQFFGPGTRLTVL.

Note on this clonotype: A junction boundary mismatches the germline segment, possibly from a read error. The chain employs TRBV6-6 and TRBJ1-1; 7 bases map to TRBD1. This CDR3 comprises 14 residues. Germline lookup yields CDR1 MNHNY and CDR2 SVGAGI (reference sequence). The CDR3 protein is CASSYTGVSTDAFF. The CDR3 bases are TGTGCCAGCAGCTATACAGGGGTCAGCACTGATGCTTTCTTT.

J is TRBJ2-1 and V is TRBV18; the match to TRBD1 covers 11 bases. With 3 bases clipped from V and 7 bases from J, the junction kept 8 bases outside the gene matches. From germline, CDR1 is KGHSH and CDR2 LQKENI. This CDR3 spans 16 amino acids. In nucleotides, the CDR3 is TGTGCCAGCTCACCTAACGGACAGGGGGCATCAAATGAGCAGTTCTTC. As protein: CASSPNGQGASNEQFF.

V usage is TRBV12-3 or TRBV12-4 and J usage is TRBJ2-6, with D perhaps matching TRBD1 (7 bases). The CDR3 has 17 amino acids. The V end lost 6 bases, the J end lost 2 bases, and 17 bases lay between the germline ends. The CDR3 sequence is CASSRTGEATGANVLTF. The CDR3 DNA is TGTGCCAGCAGCCGAACAGGGGAGGCAACTGGGGCCAACGTCCTGACTTTC.

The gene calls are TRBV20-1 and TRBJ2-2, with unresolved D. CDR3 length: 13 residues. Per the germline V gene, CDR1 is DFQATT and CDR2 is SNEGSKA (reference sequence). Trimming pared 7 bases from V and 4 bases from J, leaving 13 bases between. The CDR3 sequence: CSGPKSSTGELFF. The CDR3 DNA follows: TGCAGTGGCCCTAAGTCAAGCACCGGGGAGCTGTTTTTT.

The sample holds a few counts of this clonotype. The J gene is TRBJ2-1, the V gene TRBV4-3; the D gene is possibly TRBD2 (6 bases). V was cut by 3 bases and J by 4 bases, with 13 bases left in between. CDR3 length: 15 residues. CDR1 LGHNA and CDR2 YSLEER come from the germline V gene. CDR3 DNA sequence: TGCGCCAGCAGCCAGATTGGACTACCATACAATGAGCAGTTCTTC. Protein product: CASSQIGLPYNEQFF.

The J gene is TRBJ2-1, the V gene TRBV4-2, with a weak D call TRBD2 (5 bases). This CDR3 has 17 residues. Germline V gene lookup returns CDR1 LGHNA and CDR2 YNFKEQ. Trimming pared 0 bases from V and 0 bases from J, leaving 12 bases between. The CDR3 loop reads CASSQDNGKASYNEQFF. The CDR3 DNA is TGTGCCAGCAGCCAAGATAACGGGAAGGCCTCCTACAATGAGCAGTTCTTC.

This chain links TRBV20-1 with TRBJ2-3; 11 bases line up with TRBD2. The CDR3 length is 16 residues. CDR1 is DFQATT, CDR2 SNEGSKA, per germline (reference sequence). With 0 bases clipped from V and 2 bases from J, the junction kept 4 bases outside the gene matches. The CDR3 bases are TGCAGTGCTAGAGATCTGACTAGCGGGAACACAGATACGCAGTATTTT. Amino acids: CSARDLTSGNTDTQYF.

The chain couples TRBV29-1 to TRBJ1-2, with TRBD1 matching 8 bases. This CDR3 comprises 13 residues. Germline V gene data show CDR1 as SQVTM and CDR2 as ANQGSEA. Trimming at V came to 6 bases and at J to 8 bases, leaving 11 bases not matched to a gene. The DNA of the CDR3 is TGCAGCGTGATTAGTCAGGGGGCGGGAGGCTACACCTTC. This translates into CSVISQGAGGYTF. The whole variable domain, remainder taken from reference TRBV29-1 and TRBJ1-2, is SAVISQKPSRDICQRGTSLTIQCQVDSQVTMMFWYRQQPGQSLTLIATANQGSEATYESGFVIDKFPISRPNLTFSTLTVSNMSPEDSSIYLCSVISQGAGGYTFGSGTRLTVV.

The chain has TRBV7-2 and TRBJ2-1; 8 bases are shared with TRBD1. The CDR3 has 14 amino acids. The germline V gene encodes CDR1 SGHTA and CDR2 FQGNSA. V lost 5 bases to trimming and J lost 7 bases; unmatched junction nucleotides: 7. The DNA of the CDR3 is TGTGCCAGCAGCGTATTCGGACAGGGTAATGAGCAGTTCTTC. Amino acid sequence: CASSVFGQGNEQFF. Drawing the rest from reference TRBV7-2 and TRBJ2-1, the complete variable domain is GAGVSQSPSNKVTEKGKDVELRCDPISGHTALYWYRQSLGQGLEFLIYFQGNSAPDKSGLPSDRFSAERTGGSVSTLTIQRTQQEDSAVYLCASSVFGQGNEQFFGPGTRLTVL.

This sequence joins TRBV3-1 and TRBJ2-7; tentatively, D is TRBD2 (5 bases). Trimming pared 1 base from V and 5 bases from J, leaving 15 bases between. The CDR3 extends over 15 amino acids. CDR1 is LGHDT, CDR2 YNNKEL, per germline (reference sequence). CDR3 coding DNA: TGTGCCAGCAGCCAAGGCTCCTTAGCGAACAACGAGCAGTACTTC. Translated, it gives CASSQGSLANNEQYF.

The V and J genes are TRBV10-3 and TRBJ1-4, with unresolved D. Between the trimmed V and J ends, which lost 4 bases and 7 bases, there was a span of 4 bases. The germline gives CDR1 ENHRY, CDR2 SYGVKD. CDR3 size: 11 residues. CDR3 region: CAISGGEKLFF. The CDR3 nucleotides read TGTGCCATCAGTGGGGGTGAAAAACTGTTTTTT.